This TCR beta chain was obtained from a study of blood T cell repertoires in COVID-19. In the study overall: The samples span acute and convalescent COVID-19 from the United States, Italy and Spain. The analysed material was cDNA or gDNA that came from T cells, B-cell-depleted T cells, or PBMCs.

In the original workflow: Reference gene primer amplification yielded estimated nucleated cell counts. TCRdb keeps only in-frame clones here, not all; method: immunoSEQ multiplex PCR. V, J and clone size are those of that table, while D and trimming were read from the DNA. The repertoire holds around 120,000 clones, around 81% seen once, with about 2.3% in the top ten. This CDR3 region has 11 residues. Trimming took off 4 bases at V and 2 bases at J, with 5 bases between the two ends. The germline CDR1 and CDR2 sequences are SQVTM and ANQGSEA. This sequence joins TRBV29-1 and TRBJ1-1; no clear D gene. The sample was peripheral blood. The sequence was collected from a man in his sixties or seventies with acute or convalescent COVID-19. Here the CDR3 reads CSVGRNTEAFF. CDR3 sequence (DNA): TGCAGCGTTGGCAGAAACACTGAAGCTTTCTTT.